This entry features one T cell receptor (beta chain) sequence. These data are taken from a study of technical replicates of blood from a handful of donors. Germline V gene sequence: CDR1 MRHNA, CDR2 SNTAGT. Trimming at V came to 3 bases and at J to 4 bases, leaving 8 bases not matched to a gene. There are 16 residues in the CDR3. Repertoires were generated with immunoSEQ multiplex PCR, while TCRdb's copy carries only in-frame clones and drops some. This sample has 80,000 to 95,000 clones, with 90% to 95% found just once. The TCR sequence derives from a human donor in good health. Input material: T cells isolated from PBMCs. The chain joins TRBV6-4 to TRBJ1-5; TRBD1 aligns across 8 bases. CDR3 protein: CASSEGGTGINQPQHF. CDR3 coding DNA: TGTGCCAGCAGTGAAGGGGGGACAGGAATAAATCAGCCCCAGCATTTT.